The source of this TCR beta chain is a study of blood T cell repertoires in COVID-19. The overall study: T cells, B-cell-depleted T cells, or PBMCs provided the cDNA or gDNA that served as material.

CDR1 is SGDLS, CDR2 YYNGEE, per germline. The CDR3 is 15 amino acids. V was shortened by 1 base and J by 10 bases, with 20 bases between the two germline ends. Study processing details: Counts of nucleated cells, estimated from reference gene primer amplification, were obtained. TCRdb's table, derived via immunoSEQ multiplex PCR, lists solely in-frame clones and lacks some. The V and J calls and clone size are taken from that table; D and trimming were inferred from the DNA. The table has tens of thousands of clones, almost 85% seen once. Material for sequencing was peripheral blood. This sequence joins TRBV9 and TRBJ1-1, with unresolved D. The clonotype was recovered from a woman aged 80 or over with acute or convalescent COVID-19. CDR3 nucleotides: TGTGCCAGCAGCGTAACCCCCAATATTGGAGACGCAGCTTTCTTT. Translating it yields CASSVTPNIGDAAFF.